In this sample, the clone carrying this T cell receptor beta chain turned up many times. Its antigen is as yet unknown. The data were taken from a study of T cells in Graves' hyperthyroidism and ophthalmopathy. Amplification of TCR beta CDR3 regions was performed using RNA transcripts as template. HTBI primers were used for first-round RT-PCR of the TCR CDR3. TCRdb itself ran the multiplex PCR reads through MiXCR, one entry per CDR3 protein. This sample has about 580,000 distinct CDR3 sequences, with 40% to 55% found just once. Study-level results: Most clonotypes expanded in the thyroid (above 0.001) were also present in blood.

This CDR3 comprises 15 residues. Trimming took 3 bases from V and 3 from J; bases not matched to a gene: 3. CDR1 SNHLY and CDR2 FYNNEI come from the germline V gene. The sequencing input was peripheral blood or thyroid tissue (not recorded which). The V call is TRBV2, the J call TRBJ2-2, with 8 bases identical to TRBD1. This sequence was found in a woman between 18 and 29 years old with Graves' hyperthyroidism. In nucleotides, the CDR3 is TGTGCCAGCAGTGACCTGGACAGGGACACCGGGGAGCTGTTTTTT. This translates into CASSDLDRDTGELFF.